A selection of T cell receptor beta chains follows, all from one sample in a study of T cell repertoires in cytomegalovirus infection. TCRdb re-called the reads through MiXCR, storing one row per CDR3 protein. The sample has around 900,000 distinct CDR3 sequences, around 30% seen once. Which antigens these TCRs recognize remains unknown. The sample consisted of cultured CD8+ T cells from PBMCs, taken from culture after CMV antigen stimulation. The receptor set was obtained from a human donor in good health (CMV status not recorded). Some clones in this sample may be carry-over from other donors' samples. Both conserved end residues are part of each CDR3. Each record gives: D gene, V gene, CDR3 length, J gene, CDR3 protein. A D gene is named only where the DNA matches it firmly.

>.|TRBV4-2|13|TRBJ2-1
CASSQEVEDEQFF
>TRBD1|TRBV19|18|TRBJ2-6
CASSIDRDRDSGANVLTF
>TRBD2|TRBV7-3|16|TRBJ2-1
CASSLNPGLAGNEQFF
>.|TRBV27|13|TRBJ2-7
CASSFSERNEQYF
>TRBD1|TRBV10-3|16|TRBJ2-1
CAISESTGASYNEQFF
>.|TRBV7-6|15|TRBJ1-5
CASSLKKGGSQPQHF
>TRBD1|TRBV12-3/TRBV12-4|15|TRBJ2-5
CASSLSTGGQETQYF
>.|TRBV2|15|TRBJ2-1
CASSEGLALYNEQFF
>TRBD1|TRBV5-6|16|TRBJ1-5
CASSLGDRGNNQPQHF
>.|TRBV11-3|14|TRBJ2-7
CASSPRTTVYEQYF
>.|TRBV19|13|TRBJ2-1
CASTWTDYNEQFF
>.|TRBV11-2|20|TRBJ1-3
CASSPWRERRSGFSGNTIYF
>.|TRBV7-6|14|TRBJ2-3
CASSLTPDTDTQYF
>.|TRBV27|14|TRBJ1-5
CASSVGTPNQPQHF
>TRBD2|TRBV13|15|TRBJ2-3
CASSEGLAGGDDEYF
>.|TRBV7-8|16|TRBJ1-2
CASSLEGRLPHIGYTF
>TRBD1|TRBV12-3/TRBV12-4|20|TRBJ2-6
CASSASAGTGAFAGANVLTF
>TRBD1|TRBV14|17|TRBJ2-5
CASSQDFGRGLPETQYF
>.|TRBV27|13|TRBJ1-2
CASGPGRLYGYTF
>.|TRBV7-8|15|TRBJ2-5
CASSFPGLEQETQYF
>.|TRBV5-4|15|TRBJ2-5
CASSRGGKPQETQYF
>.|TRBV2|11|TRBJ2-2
CASRFSGELFF
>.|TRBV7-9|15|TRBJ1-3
CASVLELSSGNTIYF
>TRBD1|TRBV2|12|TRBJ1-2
CASRGDRRGYTF
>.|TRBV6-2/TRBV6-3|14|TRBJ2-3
CASSYAGTVDTQYF
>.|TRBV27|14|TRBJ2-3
CASGLWDYADTQYF
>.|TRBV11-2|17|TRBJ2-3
CASSLGLWTDRTDTQYF
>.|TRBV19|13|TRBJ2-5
CASSIRTLGTQYF
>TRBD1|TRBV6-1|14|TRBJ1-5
CASSTRGVDQPQHF
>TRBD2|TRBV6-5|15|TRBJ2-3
CASSWGGVLTDTQYF
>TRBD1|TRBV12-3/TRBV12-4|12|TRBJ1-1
CASTEGGSEAFF
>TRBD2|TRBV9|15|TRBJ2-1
CASSVIAGGRNEQFF
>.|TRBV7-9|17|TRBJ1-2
CASSSPRNLTGSYGYTF
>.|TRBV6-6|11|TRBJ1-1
CASSWLAEAFF
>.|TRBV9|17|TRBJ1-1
CASSVEPPEGTNTEAFF
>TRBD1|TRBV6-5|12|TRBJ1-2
CASGGTVQGYTF
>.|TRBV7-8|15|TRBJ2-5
CASSLPPDGQETQYF
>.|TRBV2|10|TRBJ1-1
CARTSGWLRF
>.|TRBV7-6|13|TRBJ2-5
CASSSSRQETQYF
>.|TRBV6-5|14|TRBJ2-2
CASSYGTASRELFF
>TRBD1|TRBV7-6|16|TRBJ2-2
CASSLSVQGAGGELFF
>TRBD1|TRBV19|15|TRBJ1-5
CASSDGTGPNQPQHF
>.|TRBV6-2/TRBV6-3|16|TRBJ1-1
CASSRRGPPMRTEAFF
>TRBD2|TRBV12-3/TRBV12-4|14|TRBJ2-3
CASNLAGPTDTQYF